One and the same sample provided the 16 T cell receptor beta chains below, sequenced in a study of OX40 agonist ivuxolimab in advanced cancers. This table comes from immunoSEQ multiplex PCR, and its TCRdb copy is limited to in-frame clones, with some not included. The sample includes 50,000 to 55,000 clones, over 80% seen only once; the top ten take approximately 2%. The sequences come from CD4+ or CD8+ T cells sorted from blood, collected in a trial of the OX40 agonist ivuxolimab. These receptor sequences come from an adult with an advanced solid tumor such as melanoma, head and neck, liver or kidney cancer.

The chain employs TRBV6-1 and TRBJ1-5, with D maybe TRBD1 (5 bases). CDR3 length: 15 amino acids. Germline V gene data show CDR1 as MNHNS and CDR2 as SASEGT. Trimming stripped 4 bases from V and 4 bases from J, with 14 bases between. CDR3 sequence reads: CASSASRTQNQPQHF. DNA for the CDR3: TGTGCCAGCAGTGCCAGTAGGACACAGAATCAGCCCCAGCATTTT.

V is TRBV10-3 and J is TRBJ2-7; no clear D gene. The CDR3 loop spans 13 amino acids. Trimming removed 0 bases from V and 4 bases from J, with 7 bases in between. Per the germline V gene, CDR1 is ENHRY and CDR2 is SYGVKD. CDR3 amino acids: CAISESGEYEQYF. The CDR3 coding sequence is TGTGCCATCAGTGAGTCAGGAGAATACGAGCAGTACTTC.

J is TRBJ1-4 and V is TRBV18; no definite D call. Germline V lookup: CDR1 KGHSH, CDR2 LQKENI. V dropped 4 bases and J dropped 3 bases, with 6 bases sitting between them. This CDR3 spans 13 amino acids. The CDR3 loop is CASSRRSNEKLFF. The DNA for the CDR3 is TGTGCCAGCTCACGGAGATCTAATGAAAAACTGTTTTTT.

This chain connects TRBV7-2 to TRBJ1-1, with D hard to call. The germline gives CDR1 SGHTA, CDR2 FQGNSA. V was pared by 4 bases and J by 10 bases, with 13 bases between. This CDR3 contains 12 residues. CDR3 nucleotides: TGTGCCAGCAGCTCGGTGGGTTGGCGAGCTTTCTTT. Translated: CASSSVGWRAFF.

J is TRBJ2-1 and V is TRBV7-9, with no clear D. Germline V gene sequence: CDR1 SEHNR, CDR2 FQNEAQ (reference sequence). Trimming took 2 bases from V and 7 from J, leaving 15 bases between them. The CDR3 is 15 residues long. The CDR3 DNA reads as TGTGCCAGCAGCTTAAGAGACTGGACGGCGAATGAGCAGTTCTTC. As protein: CASSLRDWTANEQFF.

The rearrangement uses TRBV15 and TRBJ1-1, with D possibly TRBD1 on 6 matching bases. The CDR3 runs 19 residues. Germline V gene lookup returns CDR1 LNHNV and CDR2 YYDKDF (reference sequence). Trimming removed 0 bases at V and 0 bases at J, with 20 bases between. In DNA form, the CDR3 reads TGTGCCACCAGCAGAGATCGAGGAGGCCGGGGGCCCCTGAACACTGAAGCTTTCTTT. Amino acid sequence: CATSRDRGGRGPLNTEAFF.

The chain is built from TRBV5-1 and TRBJ2-1; tentative D call: TRBD1 (5 bases). The CDR3 runs to 15 residues. Germline-derived CDR1 and CDR2 are SGHRS and YFSETQ. Trimming stripped 0 bases from V and 0 bases from J, with 7 bases between. CDR3 loop: CASSLEGNSYNEQFF. CDR3 DNA: TGCGCCAGCAGCTTGGAGGGGAACTCCTACAATGAGCAGTTCTTC.

This clone was seen more than once but under ten times. This chain links TRBV15 with TRBJ1-5, with D unresolved. Trimming stripped 1 base from V and 7 bases from J, with 5 bases between. This CDR3 contains 12 residues. CDR1 LNHNV and CDR2 YYDKDF come from the germline V gene (reference sequence). The CDR3 loop is CATSRGEQPQHF. The CDR3, as DNA: TGTGCCACCAGCAGAGGTGAGCAGCCCCAGCATTTT.

The chain uses TRBV7-8 and TRBJ1-5, with D unresolved. The CDR3 spans 15 residues. Germline V lookup: CDR1 SGHVS, CDR2 FQNEAQ. Trimming removed 2 bases at V and 3 bases at J, with 11 bases between. The DNA for the CDR3 is TGTGCCAGCAGCTTATCCAGGACGGCCAATCAGCCCCAGCATTTT. Protein product: CASSLSRTANQPQHF.

The chain joins TRBV29-1 to TRBJ1-2; no definite D call. This CDR3 contains 12 residues. V was shortened by 4 bases and J by 0 bases, with 6 bases between the two germline ends. CDR1 and CDR2 from the germline V gene are SQVTM and ANQGSEA. The CDR3 is CSVGSTNYGYTF. DNA for the CDR3: TGCAGCGTTGGATCCACTAACTATGGCTACACCTTC.

The rearrangement links TRBV7-2 to TRBJ1-3; D remains unclear. Germline CDR1 and CDR2: SGHTA and FQGNSA. The germline V and J ends were trimmed by 5 bases and 0 bases, with 17 bases remaining between them. The CDR3 runs 17 residues. Here the CDR3 reads CASSSDPLRSSGNTIYF. As DNA, the CDR3 is TGTGCCAGCAGCAGCGACCCCCTTAGGAGCTCTGGAAACACCATATATTTT.

This clone is categorized as medium-sized. The chain is built from TRBV5-4 and TRBJ1-4, with 10 positions matching TRBD1. Germline assignment: CDR1 SGHNT and CDR2 YYREEE (reference sequence). V gave up 3 bases and J gave up 3 bases; unmatched junction bases: 11. The length of the CDR3 is 18 residues. The CDR3 spells CASSSHRDRGTPNEKLFF. The CDR3 DNA reads as TGTGCCAGCAGCTCGCACCGGGACAGGGGCACGCCTAATGAAAAACTGTTTTTT.

V and J are TRBV7-9 and TRBJ1-1, with no clear D. With 1 base removed from V and 0 bases from J, the gap between germline ends came to 6 bases. Germline V gene lookup returns CDR1 SEHNR and CDR2 FQNEAQ (reference sequence). The CDR3 is 14 residues long. In DNA form, the CDR3 reads TGTGCCAGCAGCTTAGTGGCTTTGAACACTGAAGCTTTCTTT. Translation gives CASSLVALNTEAFF.

This clone was observed a single time. The chain has TRBV28 and TRBJ2-3; D uncertain. Germline CDR1 and CDR2: MDHEN and SYDVKM. Trimming left V 6 bases short and J 8 bases short, with 21 bases between. The CDR3 has 15 amino acids. The chain's CDR3 is CASRGALAQHATQYF. DNA for the CDR3: TGTGCCAGCAGGGGCGCGTTAGCACAGCACGCTACGCAGTATTTT.

V and J are TRBV19 and TRBJ1-4; 8 bases are a match to TRBD1. V was clipped by 8 bases and J by 5 bases; unmatched bases: 10. The length of the CDR3 is 15 residues. Germline CDR1 LNHDA, CDR2 SQIVND (reference sequence). This CDR3 is CASLGWTGRNEKLFF. The CDR3, as DNA: TGTGCCAGTCTCGGCTGGACAGGGAGAAATGAAAAACTGTTTTTT.

This clone has a handful of counts. V usage is TRBV6-1 and J usage is TRBJ2-2, with 8 bases lining up with TRBD1. The germline CDR1 and CDR2 sequences are MNHNS and SASEGT. The V gene end was trimmed by 5 bases and the J gene end by 5 bases; junction bases not matched to a gene: 4. The CDR3 is made up of 14 amino acids. The CDR3 coding sequence is TGTGCCAGCAGTATGGACAGGGAAACCGGGGAGCTGTTTTTT. This translates into CASSMDRETGELFF.